This T cell receptor (beta chain) was found in a study of post-analysis software for immune sequencing data. Study results and caveats: Samples prepared in the same batch strongly co-clustered by F measure. Patients showed TRBV5-6, TRBV5-1 and TRBV20-1 among four to six TRBV segments more frequent than in controls.

CDR1 KGHSH and CDR2 LQKENI come from the germline V gene. V lost 4 bases, J lost 2 bases, and 12 bases lay in between. The CDR3 contains 14 residues. Sequencing libraries made from TCR beta cDNA carried unique molecular identifiers. Each sample of roughly 0.9 to 11 million input T cells yielded roughly 500,000 cDNA molecules, so each molecule approximated one T cell. TCRdb used MiXCR to reprocess the PCR reads, holding one entry per CDR3 protein. Seen here are hundreds of thousands of distinct CDR3 sequences, less than 45% observed once, and the top ten hold 9% to 13%. As to this clonotype: Its antigen is still unknown.

The receptor was derived from a girl aged 10-17 years with multiple sclerosis. This sequence joins TRBV18 and TRBJ2-7; a weak D match, TRBD2 (5 bases). Sample: blood. CDR3 nucleotide sequence: TGTGCCAGCTCACTGACTATAGACACCTACGAGCAGTACTTC. Translating it yields CASSLTIDTYEQYF.